The entry that follows covers one TCR beta chain sequence. The antigen it recognizes is unknown. No much larger clone is present one base from it, and per-base qualities are unavailable. Genomic DNA was used as template for profiling of TCR beta VDJ combinations and CDR3 sequences. An Illumina HiSeq 2000 was used for TCR repertoire sequencing. On the authors' methods: TRBV/TRBJ rearrangement plots, CDR3 size and DJ length profiles, and Simpson's diversity index were used to assess repertoires. The immunodominant clone was defined as the most abundant DNA sequence in deep sequencing data. CDR3 amino acid sequences were checked for sharing across subjects and were also compared against the VDJdb database and published repertoires. TCRdb cleaned the public reads at Q25 with fastp, built clones with MiXCR and kept in-frame beta chains. Merged by CDR3 protein, the rows form single entries marked with the most common genes and DNA. These V and J calls derive from TCRdb rather than the authors' analysis. For this sample the table gives around 50,000 distinct CDR3 sequences, of which approximately 52% were detected only once. The ten largest make up roughly 15% of the sample.

This record comes from a study of CD8+CD57+ T cells in acquired aplastic anemia (dated by TCRdb to the late 2010s). In terms of the full investigation: DNA extracted from sorted CD4+ and CD8+ cells had a mean of approximately 3.3 ug, with a range of about 0.18 to 27.4 ug. A CD8+CD57+ expansion meant a frequency higher than the mean frequency seen in healthy subjects. Broader findings and caveats from the paper: CD8+ Simpson's diversity did not differ significantly between patients and healthy controls (P=0.060). Although roughly 29 CD8+ CDR3 sequences were shared by patients and controls, these sequences appeared highly expressed in patients and within the immunodominant clones of patients.

Expansion of CD8+CD57+ cells had been shown by flow cytometry in the patients chosen for sequencing. All patients had severe acquired aplastic anemia diagnosed by International Study of Aplastic Anemia and Agranulocytosis and Camitta criteria. No patient had received any therapy when blood was sampled. In this study, sorted CD4+ and CD8+ T cells from the blood of healthy subjects and of severe aplastic anemia patients had their TCR repertoires deep-sequenced. Patients were enrolled in the USA under clinicaltrials.gov protocols 00001620, 01623167, 00001397, 00071045, 00081523 and 00961064. Ficoll-Paque density gradient centrifugation was used to isolate peripheral blood mononuclear cells. CD4+ and CD8+ T cells were sorted by FACS or magnetic beads before DNA extraction. V was cut back by 7 bases and J by 8 bases, leaving a gap of 14 bases between them. Measured from the cysteine to the phenylalanine, the CDR3 is 12 residues long. Only CDR3 DNA remains: 36 bases, in frame from the first base. CDR1 and CDR2, per the germline V gene, are SGHTA and FQGNSA.

This chain joins TRBV7-2 to TRBJ1-2; possibly the D gene is TRBD1, per 5 matching bases. Material for sequencing was sorted CD4+, CD8+, or CD8+CD57+ T cells (not recorded which) from PBMCs. The sequence derives from a human donor with aplastic anemia. The CDR3 region reads CASTFQGWGYTF. At the DNA level, the sequence is TGTGCCAGCACCTTCCAGGGTTGGGGCTACACCTTC.